This T cell receptor (beta chain) was retrieved from a study of beta chain features in type 1 diabetes. There are a few counts of this clone. Its antigen is unknown. There are 15 residues in the CDR3. Trimming took 0 bases from V and 5 from J, leaving 9 bases between them. Per the germline V gene, CDR1 is SGHDT and CDR2 is YYEEEE. Study-level results: TCRB CDR3s from Type 1 diabetes patients were moderately but significantly shorter in all four CD4+ subsets. There was a possibility that cDNA sequencing over-represented cells with high TCR expression. Equally in patients and controls, shorter templates might have been favored by PCR. Across patients, naive, central memory and Treg TCRB repertoires exhibited apparently greater similarity than was observed across healthy donors.

The collection from each donor was one heparinised blood draw averaging about 116 mL. The entirety of the isolated RNA underwent reverse transcription, so expressed TCRB transcripts were sequenced. The method was immunoSEQ multiplex PCR; TCRdb's version includes in-frame clones alone and lacks a portion of them. The sample consists of 300,000 or so clones, 7% to 10% of them appearing once. Material: central memory CD4+ T cells from blood. The source of this sequence is a man aged 30 to 39 with type 1 diabetes. The chain joins TRBV5-6 to TRBJ1-6; no definite D call. CDR3 residues: CASSLGARDNSPLHF. The CDR3 DNA is TGTGCCAGCAGCTTGGGTGCCCGGGATAATTCACCCCTCCACTTT.